The 9 T cell receptor beta chains listed next were all sequenced from one sample in a study of blood T cell repertoires in COVID-19. This table comes from immunoSEQ multiplex PCR, and its TCRdb copy is limited to in-frame clones, with some not included. The table lists approximately 240,000 clones, 86% of them singletons, with 3% to 3.5% in the top ten. The sequenced sample consisted of PBMCs or T cells enriched from blood (not recorded which). The receptor set was obtained from a woman aged 50 to 65 in a cohort exposed to, infected with or recovered from COVID-19 (not recorded which).

The chain links TRBV29-1 to TRBJ2-7; possibly TRBD1 for D (5 bases). The CDR3 is 12 residues long. Germline V gene lookup returns CDR1 SQVTM and CDR2 ANQGSEA. The ends were cut back, 6 bases at V and 4 bases at J, with 13 bases in the middle. CDR3 nucleotides: TGCAGCGTCGGTTCCCAGGGATACGAGCAGTACTTC. Translated: CSVGSQGYEQYF.

The chain is built from TRBV4-3 and TRBJ2-2; tentatively, D is TRBD2 (5 bases). The germline CDR1 and CDR2 sequences are LGHNA and YSLEER. V was clipped by 0 bases and J by 9 bases, with 8 bases between them. CDR3 length equals 13 residues. CDR3 amino acids: CASSQDGGWELFF. CDR3 coding DNA: TGCGCCAGCAGCCAAGATGGAGGCTGGGAGCTGTTTTTT.

V usage is TRBV28 and J usage is TRBJ1-3; D may be TRBD1 (5 bases). This CDR3 contains 15 residues. The V end was cut by 5 bases, the J end by 3 bases, with 14 bases between. Germline CDR1 MDHEN, CDR2 SYDVKM. The CDR3 loop reads CASSPAGVLGNTIYF. The CDR3 DNA is TGTGCCAGCAGTCCCGCGGGGGTTCTTGGAAACACCATATATTTT.

The J gene is TRBJ1-1, the V gene TRBV27, with 9 bases aligning to TRBD1. Germline V CDR1 and CDR2: MNHEY, SMNVEV (reference sequence). The V gene end was trimmed by 6 bases and the J gene end by 5 bases; junction bases not matched to a gene: 10. The CDR3 runs 15 residues. CDR3 region: CASSTGTGSGTEAFF. The DNA of the CDR3 is TGTGCCAGCAGCACGGGGACAGGGTCCGGGACTGAAGCTTTCTTT.

The chain combines TRBV5-4 with TRBJ2-1; 9 bases agree with TRBD1. The CDR3 length is 15 residues. With 3 bases clipped from V and 0 bases from J, the junction kept 1 base outside the gene matches. Germline V gives CDR1 SGHNT, CDR2 YYREEE (reference sequence). The DNA of the CDR3 is TGTGCCAGCAGCTGGGGACAGGGCTCCTACAATGAGCAGTTCTTC. Amino acid sequence: CASSWGQGSYNEQFF.

The chain has TRBV9 and TRBJ2-5; a possible D gene is TRBD2 (6 bases). The germline V gene has CDR1 SGDLS and CDR2 YYNGEE. V lost 0 bases and J lost 0, with 12 bases in between. CDR3 length: 16 amino acids. This chain's CDR3 is CASSVAGGKYQETQYF. In DNA form, the CDR3 reads TGTGCCAGCAGCGTAGCTGGGGGGAAATACCAAGAGACCCAGTACTTC.

The chain recombines TRBV7-3 with TRBJ2-3; D ambiguous. The germline V gene has CDR1 SGHTA and CDR2 FQGTGA. The V and J ends lost 3 bases and 0 bases respectively, with 16 bases between them. This CDR3 contains 17 residues. The CDR3 DNA is TGTGCCAGCAGCTTGGATTGGAGACCTACTAGCACAGATACGCAGTATTTT. This gives the protein CASSLDWRPTSTDTQYF. Full variable domain (missing parts from reference TRBV7-3 and TRBJ2-3): GAGVSQTPSNKVTEKGKYVELRCDPISGHTALYWYRQSLGQGPEFLIYFQGTGAADDSGLPNDRFFAVRPEGSVSTLKIQRTERGDSAVYLCASSLDWRPTSTDTQYFGPGTRLTVL.

The chain combines TRBV4-3 with TRBJ2-5; TRBD2 matches 8 bases. The V and J ends lost 3 bases and 4 bases, in that order; junction bases with no gene match: 13. The germline V gene has CDR1 LGHNA and CDR2 YSLEER. The CDR3 is made up of 17 amino acids. CDR3 DNA sequence: TGCGCCAGCAGCCAGGAAAATGGGACTAGGCAACGAGAGACCCAGTACTTC. Its protein is CASSQENGTRQRETQYF.

The rearrangement joins TRBV25-1 to TRBJ2-1, with D possibly being TRBD1 (7 bases). Germline V gives CDR1 MGHDK, CDR2 SYGVNS. Trimming shortened V by 4 bases and J by 8 bases, and 15 bases separated the two germline ends. This CDR3 spans 14 amino acids. The CDR3 sequence: CASSAGGTVDEQFF. CDR3 in DNA: TGTGCCAGCAGTGCAGGGGGGACTGTTGATGAGCAGTTCTTC.